This TCR beta chain originates from a study of shared clonotypes between healthy human individuals. Naive CD8 cells were CD45RO-negative, positively selected for CCR7, excluding terminally differentiated effector memory CD45RA+ cells. This CDR3 region has 16 residues. V lost 1 base and J lost 1; bases outside the gene matches: 1. The germline V gene encodes CDR1 SGHTA and CDR2 FQGNSA. Genomic DNA from each subset was divided evenly over several immunoSEQ plates. TCRdb keeps only in-frame clones here, not all; method: immunoSEQ multiplex PCR. The sample has about 820,000 clones; 80% to 95% are singletons. With respect to this clone: Its antigen remains unidentified.

General study points: On the whole, naive subsets had larger estimated richness than memory subsets had. When compared with the clonotypes that were shared by all four sorted-subset donors, the non-shared clonotypes turned out to have lower generation probabilities. Sampling was confined to blood; repertoires within tissues likely differ.

The receptor comes from a man aged 25-45 years in good health. The V gene is TRBV7-2, the J gene TRBJ2-2; the match to TRBD1 covers 9 bases. Sequencing used naive CD8+ T cells sorted from blood. CDR3: CASSLGGQGNTGELFF. For the CDR3, the DNA is TGTGCCAGCAGCTTAGGGGGACAGGGGAACACCGGGGAGCTGTTTTTT.